A single sample gave rise to the 2 T cell receptor beta chains below, sequenced in a study of CD8 T cells in ankylosing spondylitis. TCRdb processed the 5' RACE reads anew with MiXCR; each CDR3 protein has one entry. The sample shows 250,000 to 400,000 distinct CDR3 sequences, around 10% of them seen only once. Input material: blood, either unsorted or a sorted T cell fraction (not recorded which). All receptors derive from a female donor with ankylosing spondylitis or in good health (not recorded which).

This clonotype was seen more than once but under ten times. This chain joins TRBV18 and TRBJ2-5; D gene ambiguous. The CDR3 is 14 residues long. Germline V gene lookup returns CDR1 KGHSH and CDR2 LQKENI. Trimming took 0 bases from V and 1 from J, leaving 6 bases between them. The CDR3 loop is CASSPPHRQETQYF. The CDR3 nucleotides are TGTGCCAGCTCACCACCCCATCGCCAAGAGACCCAGTACTTC. Together with reference TRBV18 and TRBJ2-5, the CDR3 gives the full variable domain: NAGVMQNPRHLVRRRGQEARLRCSPMKGHSHVYWYRQLPEEGLKFMVYLQKENIIDESGMPKERFSAEFPKEGPSILRIQQVVRGDSAAYFCASSPPHRQETQYFGPGTRLLVL.

This clonotype was seen more than once but under ten times. The rearrangement joins TRBV5-1 to TRBJ2-5, with 7 bases lining up with TRBD1. Germline V gives CDR1 SGHRS, CDR2 YFSETQ. Germline trimming cut 3 bases from V and 4 bases from J; bases unmatched to any gene: 12. CDR3 size: 16 residues. This chain's CDR3 is CASSSISSGGRETQYF. Here the CDR3 DNA reads TGCGCCAGCAGCTCGATCTCATCAGGGGGAAGAGAGACCCAGTACTTC.